This T cell receptor (beta chain) was observed in a study of T cells in Graves' hyperthyroidism and ophthalmopathy (dated by TCRdb to about 2019). For context, the study as a whole: Peripheral blood samples were taken at initial diagnosis, before any treatment was given. To identify TCR V-J signatures that set the groups apart, the researchers used a discovery cohort of more than 95 patients, made up of around 40 with Graves' ophthalmopathy and 55 to 65 with stable Graves' hyperthyroidism. Prospective prediction of ophthalmopathy was tested in an independent validation cohort of fewer than 20 hyperthyroidism patients and 15 to 17 patients who later progressed to ophthalmopathy. The roughly 90 discovery patients were divided at random into training and test sets in a 7:3 ratio. Thyroid tissue and blood T-cell repertoires from six or seven Graves' hyperthyroidism patients were also compared in the study. After blood sampling, hyperthyroidism patients were treated with methimazole at a starting dose of 30 mg daily, and ophthalmopathy patients were treated with high-dose intravenous methylprednisolone. The paper reports TCR Vbeta CDR3 sequencing of roughly 140 peripheral blood samples: some 44 ophthalmopathy, about 75 hyperthyroidism and 17 progressor patients.

This clonotype was observed many times. What antigen it recognizes has not been identified. Within one base of it there is no much larger clone, and no base qualities were kept. V drops 6 bases and J drops 1 base, leaving 15 bases in between. Counted from cysteine to phenylalanine, this CDR3 has 14 amino acids. The sequence is cut down to CDR3 DNA, 42 bases in frame from base 1. The germline V gene (reference sequence) supplies CDR1 DFQATT and CDR2 SNEGSKA. Graves' hyperthyroidism was defined as stable when no progression to ophthalmopathy occurred over 18 months of follow-up. Hyperthyroidism patients were newly diagnosed, with disease duration under 2 months, and aged 18 to 65 years. The study excluded patients with uncontrolled infections, other autoimmune diseases, pregnancy or lactation. Clinical symptoms, serum thyroxine and TRAb, thyroid ultrasound, and orbital computed tomography formed the basis for the diagnoses. PBMCs were separated from 7.5 to 10 ml of fresh peripheral blood using Ficoll-Paque density gradient centrifugation. Trizol reagent was used to extract total RNA, and RNA quality was then checked on an Agilent 2100 Bioanalyzer.

The TCR beta CDR3 regions were amplified from the RNA transcripts. For the first round of RT-PCR on the TCR CDR3, the HTBI primer set was used together with the Qiagen OneStep RT-PCR kit. A second multiplex PCR round built the libraries, followed by size selection and purification. Sequencing of the libraries was done on an Illumina HiSeq2000 using paired-end 100 bp reads. As for the authors' bioinformatics: Raw data were processed with SOAPnuke, discarding reads with adapters, uncalled bases, mean Phred below 15, or no exact constant-primer or identifier match. High-quality paired reads were merged using COPE v1.2.5, and each unique nucleotide sequence was defined as a clonotype. MiTCR v1.1 was used to align clonotypes to the IMGT TRBV, TRBD and TRBJ reference segments. Analysis was restricted to V-J combinations with a frequency above 0.0001, which covered 98% to 99.2% of repertoires. A TCS score was defined as the ratio of F50 (clonal expansion) to E x V (chaos), with BLOSUM62-based TCRdist applied between CDR3 peptides within each V-J. Welch's t-statistics and random forest reduced around 550 V-J features to 10 to 15, which were used in a naive Bayes classifier (R e1071). Through fastp at Q25 and MiXCR, TCRdb rebuilt clones from the public reads, retaining in-frame beta chains. Every distinct CDR3 protein forms one entry, paired with its most common genes and DNA. The V and J calls, along with clone size, are taken from TCRdb and not from the paper's own processing. Here the sample has under 350,000 distinct CDR3 sequences; about 21% occur a single time. In total, the top ten clones hold roughly 52% of the sample.

What the authors observed across the whole study: No statistical method was used to set the sample size in advance, and investigators knew the group allocation. A model built on a 13 V-J signature distinguished ophthalmopathy from stable hyperthyroidism, reaching about 88% sensitivity and approximately 81% specificity in cross-validation and 80%/75% in testing. In validation, the model predicted progression to ophthalmopathy with roughly 70% sensitivity and 72.22% specificity, a median of roughly seven months before onset. Blood samples also contained most of the expanded thyroid clonotypes (frequency above 0.001), which suggests that blood repertoires may reflect thyroid immune responses.

The TCR sequence derives from a woman aged 45 to 65 with Graves' hyperthyroidism. What was sequenced was blood. In this chain, TRBV20-1 is recombined with TRBJ2-5; possibly the D gene is TRBD1, per 6 matching bases. The DNA sequence follows: TGCAGTGCCCCGGACAGAATGGCCCAAGAGACCCAGTACTTC. This is translated as CSAPDRMAQETQYF.